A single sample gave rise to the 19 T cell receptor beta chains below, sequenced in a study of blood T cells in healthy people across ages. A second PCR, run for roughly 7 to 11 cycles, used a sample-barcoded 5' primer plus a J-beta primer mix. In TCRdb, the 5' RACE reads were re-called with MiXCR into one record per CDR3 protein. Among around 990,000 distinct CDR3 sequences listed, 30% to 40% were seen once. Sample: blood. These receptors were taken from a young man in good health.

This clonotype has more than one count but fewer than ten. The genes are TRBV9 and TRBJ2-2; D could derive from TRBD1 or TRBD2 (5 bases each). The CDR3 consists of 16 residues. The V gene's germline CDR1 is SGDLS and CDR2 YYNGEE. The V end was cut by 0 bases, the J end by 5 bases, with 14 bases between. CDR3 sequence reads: CASSVGAQGGTGELFF. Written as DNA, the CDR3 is TGTGCCAGCAGCGTAGGTGCCCAGGGCGGGACCGGGGAGCTGTTTTTT.

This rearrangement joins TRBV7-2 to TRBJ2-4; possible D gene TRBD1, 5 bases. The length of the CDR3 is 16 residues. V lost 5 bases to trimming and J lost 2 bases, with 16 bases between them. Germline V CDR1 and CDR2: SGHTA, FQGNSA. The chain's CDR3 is CASSNPRVWPKNIQYF. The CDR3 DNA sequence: TGTGCCAGCAGCAACCCCAGGGTTTGGCCCAAAAACATTCAGTACTTC.

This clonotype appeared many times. The CDR3 region is CASSLRGSDYEQYF. As DNA, the CDR3 is TGTGCCAGCAGTTTAAGAGGGAGTGACTACGAGCAGTACTTC. This chain links TRBV27 with TRBJ2-7, with D maybe TRBD2 (5 bases). CDR1 MNHEY and CDR2 SMNVEV come from the germline V gene (reference sequence). This CDR3 region has 14 residues. The germline V and J ends were trimmed by 2 bases and 3 bases, with 11 bases remaining between them.

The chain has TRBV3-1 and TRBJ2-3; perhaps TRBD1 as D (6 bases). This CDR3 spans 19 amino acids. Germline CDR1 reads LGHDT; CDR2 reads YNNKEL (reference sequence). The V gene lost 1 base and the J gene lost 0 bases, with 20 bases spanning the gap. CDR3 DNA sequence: TGTGCCAGCAGCCAAGTCTACTCCCCGGGACACAGAAGCACAGATACGCAGTATTTT. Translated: CASSQVYSPGHRSTDTQYF.

The CDR3 DNA reads as TGTGCCAGCAGTAACAGGGCTGGGAACTATGGCTACACCTTC. Translation: CASSNRAGNYGYTF. The V and J genes are TRBV12-3 or TRBV12-4 and TRBJ1-2, with D possibly being TRBD1 (6 bases). The CDR3 is made up of 14 amino acids. With 5 bases removed from V and 2 bases from J, the gap between germline ends came to 12 bases.

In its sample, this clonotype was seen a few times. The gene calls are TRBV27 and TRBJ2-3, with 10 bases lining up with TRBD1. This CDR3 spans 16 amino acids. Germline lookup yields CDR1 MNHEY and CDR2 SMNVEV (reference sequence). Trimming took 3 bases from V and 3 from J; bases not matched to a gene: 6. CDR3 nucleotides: TGTGCCAGCAGTTTTTTTTCGGGACAGGGGACAGATACGCAGTATTTT. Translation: CASSFFSGQGTDTQYF.

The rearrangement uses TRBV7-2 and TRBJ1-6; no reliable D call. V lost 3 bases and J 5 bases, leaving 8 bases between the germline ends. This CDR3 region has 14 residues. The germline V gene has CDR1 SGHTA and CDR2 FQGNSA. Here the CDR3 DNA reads TGTGCCAGCAGCTTCAGAGACGATAATTCACCCCTCCACTTT. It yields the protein CASSFRDDNSPLHF.

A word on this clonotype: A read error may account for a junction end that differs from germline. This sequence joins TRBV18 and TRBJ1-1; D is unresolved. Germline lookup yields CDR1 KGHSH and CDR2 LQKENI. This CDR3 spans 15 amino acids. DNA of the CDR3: TGTGCCAGCTCACCAAAGGGCCCGGGGAACACTAAAGCTTTCTTT. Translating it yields CASSPKGPGNTKAFF.

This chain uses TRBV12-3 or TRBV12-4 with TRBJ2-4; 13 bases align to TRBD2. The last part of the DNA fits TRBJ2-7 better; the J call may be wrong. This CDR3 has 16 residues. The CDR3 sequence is CASSPTSGGAFYEQYF. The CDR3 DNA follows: TGTGCCAGCAGTCCTACTAGCGGGGGGGCCTTTTACGAGCAGTACTTC.

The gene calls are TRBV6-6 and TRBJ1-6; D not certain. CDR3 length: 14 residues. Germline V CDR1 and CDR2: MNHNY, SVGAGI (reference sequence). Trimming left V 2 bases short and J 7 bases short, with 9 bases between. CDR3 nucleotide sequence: TGTGCCAGCAGTTACGAGGGAGCCAATTCACCCCTCCACTTT. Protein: CASSYEGANSPLHF.

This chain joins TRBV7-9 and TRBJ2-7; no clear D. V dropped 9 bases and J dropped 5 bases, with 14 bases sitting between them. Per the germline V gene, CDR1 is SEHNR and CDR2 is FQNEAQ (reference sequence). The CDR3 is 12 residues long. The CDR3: CARPGRGDEQYF. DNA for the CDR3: TGTGCCAGACCAGGACGAGGAGACGAGCAGTACTTC.

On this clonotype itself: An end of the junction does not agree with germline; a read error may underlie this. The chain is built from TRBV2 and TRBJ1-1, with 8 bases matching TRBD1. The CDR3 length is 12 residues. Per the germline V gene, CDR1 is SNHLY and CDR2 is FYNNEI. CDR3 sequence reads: CASGSGGAEAFF. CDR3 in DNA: TGCGCCAGCGGCTCAGGGGGCGCTGAAGCTTTCTTT.

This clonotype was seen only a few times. The CDR3 loop reads CASSPGKGAAKNIQYF. CDR3 DNA sequence: TGTGCCAGCAGCCCCGGCAAGGGGGCAGCCAAAAACATTCAGTACTTC. The chain joins TRBV3-1 to TRBJ2-4, with 7 bases aligning to TRBD1. Germline-derived CDR1 and CDR2 are LGHDT and YNNKEL (reference sequence). The junction had 6 bases not matched to a gene; V was cut back by 4 bases and J by 0 bases. The CDR3 is 16 amino acids.

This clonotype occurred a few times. The CDR3 loop reads CSVDGASGGFYNEQFF. Written as DNA, the CDR3 is TGCAGCGTTGATGGGGCTAGCGGGGGGTTCTACAATGAGCAGTTCTTC. The J gene is TRBJ2-1, the V gene TRBV29-1, with 11 bases lining up with TRBD2. The CDR3 runs to 16 residues. Germline CDR1 is SQVTM and CDR2 is ANQGSEA. The V gene end was trimmed by 3 bases and the J gene end by 3 bases; junction bases not matched to a gene: 7.

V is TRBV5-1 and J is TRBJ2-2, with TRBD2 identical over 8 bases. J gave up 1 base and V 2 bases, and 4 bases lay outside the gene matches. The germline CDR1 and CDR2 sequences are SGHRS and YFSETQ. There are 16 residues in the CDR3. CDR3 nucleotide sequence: TGCGCCAGCAGCTTCTTACTAGCGGTGAACACCGGGGAGCTGTTTTTT. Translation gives CASSFLLAVNTGELFF.

The CDR3 region is CASSYRGSYNERYF. CDR3 sequence (DNA): TGTGCCAGCAGTTACCGTGGCTCCTACAATGAGCGGTACTTC. The rearrangement uses TRBV6-5 and TRBJ2-5; unclear D gene. V was cut by 2 bases and J by 13 bases, with 20 bases left in between. Germline values: CDR1 MNHEY, CDR2 SVGAGI. This CDR3 is built from 14 residues.

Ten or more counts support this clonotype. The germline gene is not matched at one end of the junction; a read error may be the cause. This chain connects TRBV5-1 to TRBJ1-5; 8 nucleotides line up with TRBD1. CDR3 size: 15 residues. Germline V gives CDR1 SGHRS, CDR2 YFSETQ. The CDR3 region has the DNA TGTGCCAGCAGTTTATCCGGACAGGGAAATCAGCCCCAGCATTTT. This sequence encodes CASSLSGQGNQPQHF.

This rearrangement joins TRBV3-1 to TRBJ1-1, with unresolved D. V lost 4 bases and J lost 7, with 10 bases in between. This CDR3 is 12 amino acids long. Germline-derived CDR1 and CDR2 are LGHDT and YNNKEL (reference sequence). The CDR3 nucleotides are TGTGCCAGCAGCCTCTCCACTCTTGAAGCTTTCTTT. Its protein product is CASSLSTLEAFF.

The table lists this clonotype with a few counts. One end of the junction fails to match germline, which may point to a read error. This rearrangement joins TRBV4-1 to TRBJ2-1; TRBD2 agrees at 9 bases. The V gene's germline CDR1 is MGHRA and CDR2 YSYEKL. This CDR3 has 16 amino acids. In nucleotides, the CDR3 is TGCGCCAGCAGCCCGCAAGCGGGGGGACCCTACAATGATCAGTTCTTC. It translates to CASSPQAGGPYNDQFF.